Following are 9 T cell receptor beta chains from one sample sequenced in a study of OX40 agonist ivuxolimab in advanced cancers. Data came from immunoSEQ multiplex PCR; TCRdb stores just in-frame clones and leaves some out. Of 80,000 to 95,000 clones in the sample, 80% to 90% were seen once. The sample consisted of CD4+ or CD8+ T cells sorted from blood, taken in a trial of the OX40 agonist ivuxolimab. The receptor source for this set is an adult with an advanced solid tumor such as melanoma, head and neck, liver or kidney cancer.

The CDR3 protein is CASSGPGQYGYTF. The DNA of the CDR3 is TGTGCCAGCAGCGGGCCGGGACAGTATGGCTACACCTTC. The J gene is TRBJ1-2, the V gene TRBV9; 7 positions agree with TRBD1. V gave up 3 bases and J gave up 5 bases; unmatched junction bases: 4. Germline CDR1 is SGDLS and CDR2 is YYNGEE. The CDR3 totals 13 residues.

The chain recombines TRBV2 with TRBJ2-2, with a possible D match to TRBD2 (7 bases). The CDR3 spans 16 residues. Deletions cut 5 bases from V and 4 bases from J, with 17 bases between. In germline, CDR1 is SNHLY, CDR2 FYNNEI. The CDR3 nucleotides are TGTGCCAGCAGTCCCTTGGCGGGGGCGGGCACCGGGGAGCTGTTTTTT. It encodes CASSPLAGAGTGELFF. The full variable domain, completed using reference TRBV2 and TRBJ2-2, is EPEVTQTPSHQVTQMGQEVILRCVPISNHLYFYWYRQILGQKVEFLVSFYNNEISEKSEIFDDQFSVERPDGSNFTLKIRSTKLEDSAMYFCASSPLAGAGTGELFFGEGSRLTVL.

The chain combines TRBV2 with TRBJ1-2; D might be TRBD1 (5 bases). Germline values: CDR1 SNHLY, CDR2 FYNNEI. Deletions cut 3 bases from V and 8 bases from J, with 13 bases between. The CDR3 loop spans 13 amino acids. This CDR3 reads CASSDPGFGGYTF. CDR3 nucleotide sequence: TGTGCCAGCAGTGACCCAGGGTTCGGGGGCTACACCTTC.

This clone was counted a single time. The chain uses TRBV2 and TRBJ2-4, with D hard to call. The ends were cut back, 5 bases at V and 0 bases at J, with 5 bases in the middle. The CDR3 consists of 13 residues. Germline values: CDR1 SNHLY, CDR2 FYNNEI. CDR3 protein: CASSLLAKNIQYF. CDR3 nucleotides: TGTGCCAGCAGTCTATTAGCCAAAAACATTCAGTACTTC.

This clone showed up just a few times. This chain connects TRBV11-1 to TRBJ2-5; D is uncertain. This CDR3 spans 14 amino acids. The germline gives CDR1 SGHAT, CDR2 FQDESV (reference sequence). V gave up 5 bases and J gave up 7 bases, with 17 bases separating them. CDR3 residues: CASSHPAVGATQYF. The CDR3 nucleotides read TGTGCCAGCAGCCACCCGGCGGTTGGTGCGACCCAGTACTTC.

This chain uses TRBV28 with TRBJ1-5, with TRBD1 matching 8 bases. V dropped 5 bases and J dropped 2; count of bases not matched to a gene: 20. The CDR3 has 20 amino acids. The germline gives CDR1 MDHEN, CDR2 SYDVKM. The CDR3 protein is CASSPAGGWDSNAGNQPQHF. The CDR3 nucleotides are TGTGCCAGCAGTCCAGCAGGGGGCTGGGATAGCAATGCCGGCAATCAGCCCCAGCATTTT.

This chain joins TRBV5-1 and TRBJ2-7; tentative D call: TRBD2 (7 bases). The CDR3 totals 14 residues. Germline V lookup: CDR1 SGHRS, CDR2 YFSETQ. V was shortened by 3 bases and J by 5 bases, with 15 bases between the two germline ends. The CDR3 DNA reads TGCGCCAGCAGCTCCGGGTCGGGGGGCAACGAGCAGTACTTC. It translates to CASSSGSGGNEQYF.

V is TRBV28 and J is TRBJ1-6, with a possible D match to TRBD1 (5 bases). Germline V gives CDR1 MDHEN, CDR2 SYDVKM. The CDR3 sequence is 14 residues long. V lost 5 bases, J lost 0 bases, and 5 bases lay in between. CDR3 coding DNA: TGTGCCAGCAGTGACAGCTCCTATAATTCACCCCTCCACTTT. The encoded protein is CASSDSSYNSPLHF.

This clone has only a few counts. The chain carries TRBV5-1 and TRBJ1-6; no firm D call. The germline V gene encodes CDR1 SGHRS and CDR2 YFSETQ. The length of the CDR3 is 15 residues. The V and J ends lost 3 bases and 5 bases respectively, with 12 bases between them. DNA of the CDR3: TGCGCCAGCAGCTCCTTCGGGGTTAATAATTCACCCCTCCACTTT. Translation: CASSSFGVNNSPLHF. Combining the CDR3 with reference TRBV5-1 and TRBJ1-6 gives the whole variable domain KAGVTQTPRYLIKTRGQQVTLSCSPISGHRSVSWYQQTPGQGLQFLFEYFSETQRNKGNFPGRFSGRQFSNSRSEMNVSTLELGDSALYLCASSSFGVNNSPLHFGNGTRLTVT.